Listed below are T cell receptor beta chains from one sample, sequenced in a study of T cell responses to AZD1222 COVID-19 vaccine. This table comes from immunoSEQ multiplex PCR, and its TCRdb copy is limited to in-frame clones, with some not included. The sample holds approximately 150,000 clones, approximately 91% seen once. The specimen comprised peripheral blood, sampled 28 days after the second AZD1222 dose. The receptors originated from an adult who received the AZD1222 COVID-19 vaccine. Each CDR3 is given with its conserved first and last residue. Fields, in order: clone size, J gene, V gene, D gene, CDR3 protein, CDR3 DNA. A D gene is named only where the DNA matches it firmly. Some rows have no size entry. The others give once, few or many, or a class for an expanded clone.

>-|TRBJ1-2|TRBV19|TRBD1
CASSAGQGRLDGYTF
TGTGCCAGTAGTGCCGGACAGGGGAGGTTGGATGGCTACACCTTC
>-|TRBJ2-2|TRBV4-2|-
CASSQGPETGSTGELFF
TGTGCCAGCAGCCAAGGTCCTGAAACAGGGAGCACCGGGGAGCTGTTTTTT
>-|TRBJ1-1|TRBV27|-
CASCPAAENTEAFF
TGTGCCAGCTGCCCAGCGGCAGAGAACACTGAAGCTTTCTTT
>few|TRBJ1-1|TRBV10-3|TRBD1
CAISDQDRGRTEAFF
TGTGCCATCAGTGATCAGGACAGGGGACGAACTGAAGCTTTCTTT
>-|TRBJ2-1|TRBV28|-
CASSTPTGLGYNEQFF
TGTGCCAGCAGTACTCCAACAGGGTTGGGTTACAATGAGCAGTTCTTC
>-|TRBJ2-7|TRBV7-9|-
CASSPRTGRTYEQYF
TGTGCCAGCAGCCCCCGGACGGGCCGAACCTACGAGCAGTACTTC
>-|TRBJ1-1|TRBV13|-
CASSLTGTEAFF
TGTGCCAGCAGCCTGACTGGTACTGAAGCTTTCTTT
>-|TRBJ1-2|TRBV4-1|TRBD1
CASSQATGEGYTF
TGCGCCAGCAGCCAAGCAACAGGGGAAGGCTACACCTTC
>-|TRBJ2-2|TRBV5-1|-
CASSLDRNTGELFF
TGCGCCAGCAGCTTGGACAGGAACACCGGGGAGCTGTTTTTT
>once|TRBJ1-6|TRBV14|-
CASSPLWNSPLHF
TGTGCCAGCAGCCCCCTATGGAATTCACCCCTCCACTTT
>-|TRBJ2-5|TRBV27|TRBD1
CASSRDSLGWETQYF
TGTGCCAGCAGCAGGGACAGCCTAGGATGGGAGACCCAGTACTTC
>-|TRBJ2-2|TRBV19|TRBD2
CASSRVAGATGELFF
TGTGCCAGTAGTAGGGTAGCGGGGGCAACCGGGGAGCTGTTTTTT
>-|TRBJ1-2|TRBV5-1|-
CASSLTGVYGYTF
TGCGCCAGCAGCTTGACTGGGGTGTATGGCTACACCTTC